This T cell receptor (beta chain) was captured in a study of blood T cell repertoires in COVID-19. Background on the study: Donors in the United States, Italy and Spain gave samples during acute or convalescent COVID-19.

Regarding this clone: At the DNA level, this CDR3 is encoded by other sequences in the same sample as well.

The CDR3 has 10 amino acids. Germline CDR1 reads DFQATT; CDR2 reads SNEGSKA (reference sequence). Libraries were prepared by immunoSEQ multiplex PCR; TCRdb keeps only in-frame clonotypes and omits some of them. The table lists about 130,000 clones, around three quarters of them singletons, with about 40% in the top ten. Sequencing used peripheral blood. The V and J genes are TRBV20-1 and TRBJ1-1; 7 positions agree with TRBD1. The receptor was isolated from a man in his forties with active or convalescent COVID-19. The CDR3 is CSARQGGAFF. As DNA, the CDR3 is TGCAGCGCTCGACAGGGTGGGGCTTTCTTT.